This T cell receptor (beta chain) is drawn from a study of T cell changes during pregnancy in multiple sclerosis. This CDR3 region has 17 residues. The germline V gene has CDR1 SGHRS and CDR2 YFSETQ. V was pared by 3 bases and J by 7 bases, with 16 bases of the junction left unmatched. Clones were read by immunoSEQ multiplex PCR, and TCRdb kept only the in-frame ones, dropping some. The sample records over 35,000 clones, over 85% being singletons. The clonotype was recovered from a female donor with multiple sclerosis, enrolled in a pregnancy study. The sample consisted of peripheral blood, taken before pregnancy. The chain carries TRBV5-1 and TRBJ2-1; TRBD2 agrees at 7 bases. In DNA, the CDR3 is TGCGCCAGCAGCTATACAGGCGGGGGACCTCTTAGGAATGAGCAGTTCTTC. Protein sequence: CASSYTGGGPLRNEQFF.